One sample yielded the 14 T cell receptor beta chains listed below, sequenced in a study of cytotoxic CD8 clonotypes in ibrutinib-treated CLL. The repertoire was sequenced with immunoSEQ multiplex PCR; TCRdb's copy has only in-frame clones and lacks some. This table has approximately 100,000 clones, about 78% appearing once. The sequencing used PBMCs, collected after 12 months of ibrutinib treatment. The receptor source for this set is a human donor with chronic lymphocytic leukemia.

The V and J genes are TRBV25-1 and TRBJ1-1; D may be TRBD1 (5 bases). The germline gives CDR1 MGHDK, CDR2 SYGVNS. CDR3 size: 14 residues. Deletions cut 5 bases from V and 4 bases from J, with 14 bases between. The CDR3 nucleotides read TGTGCCAGCAGTTCAGGGATATCATCCACTGAAGCTTTCTTT. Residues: CASSSGISSTEAFF.

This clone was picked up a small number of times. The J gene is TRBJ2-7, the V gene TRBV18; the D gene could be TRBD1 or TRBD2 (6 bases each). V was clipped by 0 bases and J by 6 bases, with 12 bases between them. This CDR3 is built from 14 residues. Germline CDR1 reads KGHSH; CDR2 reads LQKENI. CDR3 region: CASSPPPGAGEQYF. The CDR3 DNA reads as TGTGCCAGCTCACCACCGCCGGGGGCCGGCGAGCAGTACTTC.

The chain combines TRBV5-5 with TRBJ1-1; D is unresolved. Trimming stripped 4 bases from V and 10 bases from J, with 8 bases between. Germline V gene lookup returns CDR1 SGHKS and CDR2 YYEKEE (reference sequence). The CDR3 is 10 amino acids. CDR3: CASSQRGAFF. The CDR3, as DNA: TGTGCCAGCAGCCAGCGGGGAGCTTTCTTT.

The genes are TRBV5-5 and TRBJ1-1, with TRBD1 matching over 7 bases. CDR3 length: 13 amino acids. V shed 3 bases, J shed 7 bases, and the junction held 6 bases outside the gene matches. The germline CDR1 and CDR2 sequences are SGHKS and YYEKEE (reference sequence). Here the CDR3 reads CASSSGQANEAFF. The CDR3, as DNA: TGTGCCAGCAGCTCCGGACAGGCTAATGAAGCTTTCTTT. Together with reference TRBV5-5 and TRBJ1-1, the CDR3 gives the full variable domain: DAGVTQSPTHLIKTRGQQVTLRCSPISGHKSVSWYQQVLGQGPQFIFQYYEKEERGRGNFPDRFSARQFPNYSSELNVNALLLGDSALYLCASSSGQANEAFFGQGTRLTVV.

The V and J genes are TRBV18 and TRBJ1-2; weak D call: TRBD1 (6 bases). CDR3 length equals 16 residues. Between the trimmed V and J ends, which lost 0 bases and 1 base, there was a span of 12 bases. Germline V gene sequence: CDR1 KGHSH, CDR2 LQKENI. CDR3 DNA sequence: TGTGCCAGCTCACCACCGTCGACAGGCCTTAACTATGGCTACACCTTC. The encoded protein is CASSPPSTGLNYGYTF.

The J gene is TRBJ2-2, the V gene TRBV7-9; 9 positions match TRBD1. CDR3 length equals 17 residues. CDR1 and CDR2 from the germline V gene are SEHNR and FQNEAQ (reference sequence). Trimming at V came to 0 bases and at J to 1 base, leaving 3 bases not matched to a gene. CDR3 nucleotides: TGTGCCAGCAGCTTAGCCCTGGGACAGGGGAACACCGGGGAGCTGTTTTTT. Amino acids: CASSLALGQGNTGELFF.

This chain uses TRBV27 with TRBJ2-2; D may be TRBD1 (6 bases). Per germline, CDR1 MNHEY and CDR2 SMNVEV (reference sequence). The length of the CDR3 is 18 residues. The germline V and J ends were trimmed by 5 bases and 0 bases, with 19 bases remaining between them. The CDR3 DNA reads TGTGCCAGCAGTCCCCATGCGCCGGGACACCCGAACACCGGGGAGCTGTTTTTT. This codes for CASSPHAPGHPNTGELFF.

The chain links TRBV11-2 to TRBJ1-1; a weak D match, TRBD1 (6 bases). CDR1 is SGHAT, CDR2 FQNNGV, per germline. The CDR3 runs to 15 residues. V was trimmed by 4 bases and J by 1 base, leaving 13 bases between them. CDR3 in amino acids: CASSSQQGSNTEAFF. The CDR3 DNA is TGTGCCAGCAGCTCCCAACAGGGATCGAACACTGAAGCTTTCTTT.

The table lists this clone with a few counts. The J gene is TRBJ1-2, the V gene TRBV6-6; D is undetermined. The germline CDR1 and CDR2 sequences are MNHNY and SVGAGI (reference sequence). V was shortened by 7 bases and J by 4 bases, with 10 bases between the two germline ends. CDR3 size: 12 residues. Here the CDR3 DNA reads TGTGCCAGCAACGGACGCCTCTATGGCTACACCTTC. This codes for CASNGRLYGYTF.

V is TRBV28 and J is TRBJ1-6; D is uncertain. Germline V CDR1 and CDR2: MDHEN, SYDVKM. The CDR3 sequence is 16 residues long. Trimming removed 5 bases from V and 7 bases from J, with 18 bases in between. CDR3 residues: CASSGPQAGRNSPLHF. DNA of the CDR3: TGTGCCAGCAGTGGACCCCAGGCAGGAAGAAATTCACCCCTCCACTTT.

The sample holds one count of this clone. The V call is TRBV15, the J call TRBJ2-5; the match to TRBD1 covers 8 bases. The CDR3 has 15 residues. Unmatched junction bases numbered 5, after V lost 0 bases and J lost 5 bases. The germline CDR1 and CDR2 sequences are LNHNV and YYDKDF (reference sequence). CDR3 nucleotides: TGTGCCACCAGCAGAGATCAGGGGGCGCGGGAGACCCAGTACTTC. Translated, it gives CATSRDQGARETQYF.

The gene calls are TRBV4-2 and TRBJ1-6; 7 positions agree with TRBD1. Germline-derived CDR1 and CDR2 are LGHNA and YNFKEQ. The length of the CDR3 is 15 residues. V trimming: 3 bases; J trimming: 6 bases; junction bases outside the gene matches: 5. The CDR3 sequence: CASSQGGTVNSPLHF. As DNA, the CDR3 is TGTGCCAGCAGCCAGGGTGGGACAGTTAATTCACCCCTCCACTTT.

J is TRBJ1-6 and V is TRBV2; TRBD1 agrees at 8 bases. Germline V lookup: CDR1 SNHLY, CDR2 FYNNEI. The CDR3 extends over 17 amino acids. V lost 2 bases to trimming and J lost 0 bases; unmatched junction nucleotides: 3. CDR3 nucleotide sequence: TGTGCCAGCAGTGAACAGGGGGCGGCCTCCTATAATTCACCCCTCCACTTT. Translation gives CASSEQGAASYNSPLHF.

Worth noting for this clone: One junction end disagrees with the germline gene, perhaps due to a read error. In nucleotides, the CDR3 is TGTGCCAGCAGTCAGGTTATGGGGGAGATCAAGGATTTT. The encoded protein is CASSQVMGEIKDF. The chain is built from TRBV6-6 and TRBJ1-5; D possibly corresponds to TRBD1 (5 bases). CDR1 is MNHNY, CDR2 SVGAGI, per germline (reference sequence). The CDR3 length is 13 residues.